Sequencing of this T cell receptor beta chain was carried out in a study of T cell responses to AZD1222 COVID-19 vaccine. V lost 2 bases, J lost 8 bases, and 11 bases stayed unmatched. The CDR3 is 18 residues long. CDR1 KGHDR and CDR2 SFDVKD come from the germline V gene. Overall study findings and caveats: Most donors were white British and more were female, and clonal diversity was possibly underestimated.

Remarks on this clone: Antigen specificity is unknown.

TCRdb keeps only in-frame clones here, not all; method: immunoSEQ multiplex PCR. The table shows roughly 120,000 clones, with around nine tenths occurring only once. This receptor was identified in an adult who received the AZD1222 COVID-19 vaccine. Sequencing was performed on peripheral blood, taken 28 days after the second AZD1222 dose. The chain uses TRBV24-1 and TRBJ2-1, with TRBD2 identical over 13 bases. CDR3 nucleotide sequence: TGTGCCACCAGTGATTGGGCTGGACTAGCGGGAGAAGGAGATGAGCAGTTCTTC. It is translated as CATSDWAGLAGEGDEQFF.